This T cell receptor beta chain derives from a study of T cells in localized non-small cell lung cancer. Overall study findings and caveats: Appearance in adjacent lung was seen for a median 57 of the top 100 tumor clones. Those with higher blood T cell density had longer overall survival. Exceeding tumor, uninvolved adjacent lung had the highest T cell clonality.

Sequencing was performed with immunoSEQ multiplex PCR; in TCRdb, only in-frame clones are kept and a portion is missing. Of about 45,000 clones in the sample, roughly nine tenths were seen once. As to this clone: Its antigen is unidentified.

Looked up from germline, CDR1 is MDHEN and CDR2 is SYDVKM. This CDR3 is 15 amino acids long. V dropped 4 bases and J dropped 5 bases, with 15 bases sitting between them. The clonotype comes from a woman between 40 and 69 years old with stage II lung adenocarcinoma. The chain couples TRBV28 to TRBJ2-1; TRBD1 or TRBD2 may be the D gene (6 bases each). The material sequenced was PBMCs, taken before any cancer treatment. Written as DNA, the CDR3 is TGTGCCAGCAGTTCCCTGGGGGGACACAACAATGAGCAGTTCTTC. This sequence encodes CASSSLGGHNNEQFF.